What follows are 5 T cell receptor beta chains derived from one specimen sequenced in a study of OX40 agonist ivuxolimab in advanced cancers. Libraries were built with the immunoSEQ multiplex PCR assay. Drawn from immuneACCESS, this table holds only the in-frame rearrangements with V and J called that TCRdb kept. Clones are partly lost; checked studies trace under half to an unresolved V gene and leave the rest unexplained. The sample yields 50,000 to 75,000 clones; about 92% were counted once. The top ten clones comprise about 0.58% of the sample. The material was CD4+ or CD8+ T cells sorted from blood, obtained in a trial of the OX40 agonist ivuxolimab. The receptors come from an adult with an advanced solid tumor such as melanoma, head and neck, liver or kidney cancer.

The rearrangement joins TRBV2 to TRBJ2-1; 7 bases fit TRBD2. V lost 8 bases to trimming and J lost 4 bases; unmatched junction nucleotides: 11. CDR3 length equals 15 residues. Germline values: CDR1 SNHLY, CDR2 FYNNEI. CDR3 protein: CASSGEGGAYNEQFF. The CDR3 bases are TGTGCCAGCTCTGGGGAGGGAGGGGCTTACAATGAGCAGTTCTTC.

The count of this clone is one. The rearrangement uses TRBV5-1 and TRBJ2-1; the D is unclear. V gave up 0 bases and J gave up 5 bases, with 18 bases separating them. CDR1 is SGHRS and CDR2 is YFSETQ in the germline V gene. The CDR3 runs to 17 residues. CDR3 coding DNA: TGCGCCAGCAGCTTGGTGTACTCTGCCGGTAAAGACAATGAGCAGTTCTTC. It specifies CASSLVYSAGKDNEQFF.

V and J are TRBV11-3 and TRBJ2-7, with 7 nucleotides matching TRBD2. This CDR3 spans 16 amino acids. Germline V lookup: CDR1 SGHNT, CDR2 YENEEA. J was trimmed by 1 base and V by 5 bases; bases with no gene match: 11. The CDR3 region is CASSPGASGTSYEQYF. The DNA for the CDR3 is TGTGCCAGCAGCCCCGGTGCTAGCGGAACTTCCTACGAGCAGTACTTC.

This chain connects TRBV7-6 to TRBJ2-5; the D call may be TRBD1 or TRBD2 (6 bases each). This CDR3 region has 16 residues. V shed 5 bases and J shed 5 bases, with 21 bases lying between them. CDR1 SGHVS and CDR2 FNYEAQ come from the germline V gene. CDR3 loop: CASSPGGGGNRETQYF. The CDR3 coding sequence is TGTGCCAGCAGCCCCGGTGGAGGGGGAAACCGGGAGACCCAGTACTTC.

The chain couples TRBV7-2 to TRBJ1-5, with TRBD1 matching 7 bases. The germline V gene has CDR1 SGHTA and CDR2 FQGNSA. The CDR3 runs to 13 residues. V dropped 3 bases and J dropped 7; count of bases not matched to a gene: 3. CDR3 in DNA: TGTGCCAGCAGCTTCGGACAGGACCAGCCCCAGCATTTT. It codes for CASSFGQDQPQHF.